This TCR beta chain was found in a study of blood T cell repertoires in COVID-19. Study-level information: COVID-19 samples collected from the United States, Italy and Spain covered acute and convalescent phases.

The method was immunoSEQ multiplex PCR; TCRdb's version includes in-frame clones alone and lacks a portion of them. The table shows some 200,000 clones, with approximately 85% occurring only once. The sample taken for sequencing was peripheral blood. The sequence was obtained from a woman aged 55 to 70 with acute or convalescent COVID-19.

The CDR3 sequence is CASSYRGGGNQPQHF. DNA for the CDR3: TGTGCCAGCAGTTACAGGGGCGGGGGCAATCAGCCCCAGCATTTT. This chain links TRBV6-5 with TRBJ1-5; the D gene is possibly TRBD1 (5 bases). From germline, CDR1 is MNHEY and CDR2 SVGAGI. This CDR3 comprises 15 residues. V shed 2 bases and J shed 2 bases, with 10 bases lying between them.